This T cell receptor (beta chain) was found in a study of blood T cell repertoires in COVID-19. Study background: Specimens from acute and convalescent COVID-19 originated in the United States, Italy and Spain.

Profiling relied on immunoSEQ multiplex PCR, and the TCRdb table lists in-frame clones only, not all of them. The sample shows nearly 300,000 clones, around 88% of them seen only once. Germline CDR1 reads SGHRS; CDR2 reads YFSETQ. The CDR3 has 14 residues. The V gene lost 0 bases and the J gene lost 9 bases, with 13 bases spanning the gap. The V call is TRBV5-1, the J call TRBJ1-3; D might be TRBD1 (6 bases). The sample consisted of peripheral blood. The TCR sequence derives from a woman in her twenties or thirties who had recovered from COVID-19. The CDR3 DNA reads as TGCGCCAGCAGCTTGGAGGACAGTCTGGCCACCATATATTTT. Protein product: CASSLEDSLATIYF.